This T cell receptor (beta chain) was sequenced during a study of T-cell memory formation after mild COVID-19 (dated by TCRdb to the early 2020s). For the study in its entirety: Most TCR sequence clusters were specific to one of the two donors. Longitudinal TCRalpha and TCRbeta repertoire sequencing tracked T-cell clones expanding and contracting after mild COVID-19 in a couple of donors. The cohort comprised two young, previously healthy adult volunteers, one female and one male.

Study-wide conclusions, independent of this receptor: Only a couple of mild cases were covered in the study, and larger cohorts including severe cases with pre-infection samples were considered necessary. Contracting CD4+ clones were found mainly in CM and EM memory subsets, while CD8+ clones were enriched in EMRA. Some responding clones were detected in pre-infection memory, suggesting pre-existing cross-reactive memory T cells joined the SARS-CoV-2 response. Balanced CD4/CD8 phenotypes were observed for clones contracting from day 15 to 85, whereas a bias towards CD4+ was observed for a second wave of clones expanding from day 15 to 37. Whether the second-wave clones peaking on day 37 were SARS-CoV-2 specific was not confirmed.

Taken from the germline V gene, the CDR1 and CDR2 loops are SGHTA and FQGNSA. V loses 2 bases of germline sequence and J loses 2 bases, and the interval between the two ends is 9 bases. Measured from the cysteine to the phenylalanine, the CDR3 is 15 residues long. Only the CDR3 part of the read is kept: 45 bases, read in frame from the first base. TCRdb names Illumina NovaSeq 6000 as the instrument used. cDNA libraries for TCRalpha and TCRbeta were prepared by 5'RACE using constant-segment primers, with sample barcodes and unique molecular identifiers added. Trizol reagent was used to extract RNA from every sample. The libraries were amplified in two PCR steps, and the second step added a second sample barcode and Illumina TruSeq adapters. Libraries were sequenced on an Illumina NovaSeq with 2 x 150 bp paired-end reads. For the original study's pipeline: Reads were demultiplexed and collapsed into UMI-guided consensus sequences with migec v1.2.7. Using mixcr v2.1.11, UMI consensuses were aligned to TRA and TRB V and J templates and then assembled into clonotypes. A clonotype was counted as expanded or contracted only when both edgeR and NoisET called the clonotype significant, with the noise models trained on biological replicates. For edgeR calls, the thresholds were a false discovery rate-adjusted p below 0.01 and a log2 fold-change of 1. As an exploratory analysis of dynamics, PCA with hierarchical clustering was applied to max-normalized trajectories of the 1000 most abundant clonotypes. Separately sequenced CD4+ and CD8+ repertoires were used to assign a CD4 or CD8 phenotype to each responding clone. The raw public data were reprocessed by TCRdb itself: fastp quality trimming at Q25, MiXCR clonotype calling, in-frame beta chains only. Here each entry gathers all rows of one CDR3 protein and keeps the most common genes and DNA. The V and J calls follow TCRdb's processing rather than the paper's. The sample data list about 170,000 distinct CDR3 sequences, and 10% to 15% of these were observed just once. The ten largest clones capture approximately 3.3% of the sample.

In regard to this clonotype: Its antigen has not been determined. No base-level quality is on record; no much larger clone is a single base apart.

Ficoll-Paque density gradient centrifugation was used to isolate PBMCs. The receptor's source is a man aged 18 to 35 who had mild COVID-19 (a few samples of this study predate the infection). The sample titles of this study are shuffled in the database, so cell type and time point are left out; the donor was told from shared clones. The sequence joins TRBV7-2 to TRBJ2-2; TRBD1 is perhaps the D gene, given 6 matching bases. The sequenced sample consisted of PBMCs or a T cell subset sorted from them (not recorded which). At the DNA level, the sequence is TGTGCCAGCAGCTTACCAGGGGCTAACACCGGGGAGCTGTTTTTT. Translated, this is CASSLPGANTGELFF.